The T cell receptor (beta chain) under discussion was sequenced for a study of metastatic and nonmetastatic thyroid tumors. Whole-study context: Repertoires of blood and of tissue (tumor or nodule) from malignant and benign thyroid patients were compared.

TCRdb re-clonotyped the PCR reads through MiXCR. The repertoire includes approximately 26,000 clones, under 15% of them detected once, and about 5.3% sits in the top ten. With respect to this clone: Its antigen is not identified.

Findings and limits, study-wide: Benign nodules reportedly had significantly lower TCR beta diversity than malignant thyroid tumors in blood and tumor.

The entire patient cohort was treatment-naive prior to thyroid surgery. Sequencing was performed on blood. This TCR was recovered from a female donor with papillary thyroid cancer or a benign thyroid nodule (not recorded which). Some clones in this sample may be carry-over from other donors' samples.

The CDR3 DNA is TGCAGTGCTAACGGGAGGGCCGGTCACGAGCAGTACTTC. As protein: CSANGRAGHEQYF. The rearrangement joins TRBV20-1 to TRBJ2-7; 8 positions agree with TRBD2. The ends lost 4 bases at V and 5 bases at J; junction bases unmatched: 7. The germline CDR1 and CDR2 sequences are DFQATT and SNEGSKA (reference sequence). This CDR3 spans 13 amino acids.